The 16 T cell receptor beta chains presented below share a single source sample, sequenced in a study of blood T cell repertoires in COVID-19 (dated by TCRdb to between 2020 and 2021). The method behind the library was the immunoSEQ multiplex PCR assay. This immuneACCESS table, as held by TCRdb, lists in-frame sequences with V and J called but not all clones. Of the missing ones, under half trace to an unresolved V gene in checked studies; the others have no known cause. The sample table contains more than 250,000 clones; only one count was recorded for roughly 91% of them. The ten largest clones take up 1% of the sample. The sequenced material came from peripheral blood. The source is a man between 50 and 59 years old with active or convalescent COVID-19.

This rearrangement joins TRBV28 to TRBJ1-2; tentatively, D is TRBD1 (5 bases). CDR1 and CDR2 (germline): MDHEN, SYDVKM. The CDR3 spans 13 residues. Trimming left V 5 bases short and J 3 bases short, with 10 bases between. CDR3 nucleotides: TGTGCCAGCAGTAAGGCAGGGTACTATGGCTACACCTTC. Encoded protein: CASSKAGYYGYTF.

The chain carries TRBV28 and TRBJ1-2, with 7 bases identical to TRBD1. Per the germline V gene, CDR1 is MDHEN and CDR2 is SYDVKM. V lost 3 bases to trimming and J lost 4 bases; unmatched junction nucleotides: 14. This CDR3 has 17 residues. DNA of the CDR3: TGTGCCAGCAGTTTGGGTCAAACAGGGGAGTATGGCTATGGCTACACCTTC. The encoded protein is CASSLGQTGEYGYGYTF.

V gene TRBV28 combines with J gene TRBJ1-5, with TRBD1 identical over 7 bases. With V trimmed by 7 bases and J by 2 bases, 8 bases remained unmatched. Germline assignment: CDR1 MDHEN and CDR2 SYDVKM. The CDR3 totals 15 residues. CDR3 loop: CASNSQTGGNQPQHF. The DNA for the CDR3 is TGTGCCAGCAACTCTCAAACAGGGGGCAATCAGCCCCAGCATTTT.

The genes are TRBV6-1 and TRBJ2-1; TRBD1 matches 9 bases. Germline-derived CDR1 and CDR2 are MNHNS and SASEGT. The V and J ends lost 2 bases and 4 bases, in that order; junction bases with no gene match: 9. The CDR3 is made up of 17 amino acids. CDR3: CASSETHGTGRYNEQFF. The CDR3 bases are TGTGCCAGCAGTGAAACGCACGGGACAGGGAGATACAATGAGCAGTTCTTC.

V and J are TRBV19 and TRBJ2-7, with a possible D match to TRBD1 (6 bases). V lost 6 bases, J lost 5 bases, and 14 bases lay in between. The germline CDR1 and CDR2 sequences are LNHDA and SQIVND (reference sequence). The CDR3 consists of 13 residues. CDR3 region: CASRETGGDEQYF. CDR3 nucleotides: TGTGCCAGTAGGGAGACAGGAGGCGACGAGCAGTACTTC.

This clone was seen just once. This rearrangement joins TRBV30 to TRBJ2-5; D gene unclear. The CDR3 has 12 residues. V shed 1 base and J shed 1 base, with 4 bases lying between them. Looked up from germline, CDR1 is GTSNPN and CDR2 is SVGIG (reference sequence). The CDR3 sequence is CAWSASQETQYF. CDR3 DNA sequence: TGTGCCTGGAGTGCCAGCCAAGAGACCCAGTACTTC.

This clone was recorded once. The rearrangement joins TRBV6-6 to TRBJ2-3; maybe TRBD2 (7 bases). CDR1 is MNHNY, CDR2 SVGAGI, per germline (reference sequence). Between the trimmed V and J ends, which lost 7 bases and 4 bases, there was a span of 21 bases. The CDR3 contains 16 residues. CDR3 nucleotide sequence: TGTGCCAGCAACGAACGGGGGGCCGAGGTATCAGATACGCAGTATTTT. This translates into CASNERGAEVSDTQYF.

The chain joins TRBV30 to TRBJ2-3, with 10 bases that match TRBD2. Germline trimming cut 2 bases from V and 1 base from J; bases unmatched to any gene: 9. The CDR3 consists of 17 residues. Germline lookup yields CDR1 GTSNPN and CDR2 SVGIG (reference sequence). CDR3 nucleotides: TGTGCCTGGAGTCGCCTGTTAGCGGGGGGCCGCACAGATACGCAGTATTTT. It codes for CAWSRLLAGGRTDTQYF.

J is TRBJ2-2 and V is TRBV6-5; D might be TRBD1 (5 bases). This CDR3 comprises 14 residues. V was shortened by 4 bases and J by 6 bases, with 12 bases between the two germline ends. Germline loops: CDR1 MNHEY, CDR2 SVGAGI. The CDR3 DNA reads as TGTGCCAGCAGTTGGGCAGGGCGCGCCGGGGAGCTGTTTTTT. It translates to CASSWAGRAGELFF.

For the CDR3, the DNA is TGTGCCAGCACACACGGGAAGGGTATGTTGGCACGCTACACCTTC. This translates into CASTHGKGMLARYTF. The V and J genes are TRBV6-5 and TRBJ1-2, with D hard to call. The CDR3 is made up of 15 amino acids. CDR1 and CDR2 from the germline V gene are MNHEY and SVGAGI. The V end was cut by 7 bases, the J end by 9 bases, with 24 bases between.

The chain carries TRBV4-2 and TRBJ2-7; TRBD1 agrees at 8 bases. The CDR3 sequence is 16 residues long. V gave up 3 bases and J gave up 0 bases; unmatched junction bases: 7. In germline, CDR1 is LGHNA, CDR2 YNFKEQ. CDR3 in DNA: TGTGCCAGCAGCCAGGAGGGGACAGGCGGCTCCTACGAGCAGTACTTC. Translation: CASSQEGTGGSYEQYF.

The chain has TRBV5-1 and TRBJ2-7; D might be TRBD2 (6 bases). Germline V CDR1 and CDR2: SGHRS, YFSETQ. V lost 4 bases to trimming and J lost 3 bases, with 17 bases between them. The CDR3 consists of 15 residues. DNA for the CDR3: TGCGCCAGCAGCCCGCAGCCGTCGGAGGGCTACGAGCAGTACTTC. Protein sequence: CASSPQPSEGYEQYF.

The chain combines TRBV4-1 with TRBJ2-7; 9 positions match TRBD1. In germline, CDR1 is MGHRA, CDR2 YSYEKL. CDR3 length equals 15 residues. The V gene end was trimmed by 4 bases and the J gene end by 2 bases; junction bases not matched to a gene: 6. CDR3 sequence: CASSPTGQGAYEQYF. CDR3 nucleotides: TGCGCCAGCAGCCCTACGGGACAGGGAGCCTACGAGCAGTACTTC.

The chain is built from TRBV6-5 and TRBJ2-7, with 7 bases identical to TRBD1. CDR3 length: 15 amino acids. With 2 bases clipped from V and 0 bases from J, the junction kept 4 bases outside the gene matches. Germline assignment: CDR1 MNHEY and CDR2 SVGAGI. For the CDR3, the DNA is TGTGCCAGCAGTTACCTGACAGGGAGCTCCTACGAGCAGTACTTC. Its protein is CASSYLTGSSYEQYF.

The chain has TRBV9 and TRBJ2-1, with D maybe TRBD2 (5 bases). This CDR3 has 14 residues. Germline CDR1 is SGDLS and CDR2 is YYNGEE. Trimming left V 0 bases short and J 5 bases short, with 9 bases between. This CDR3 reads CASSVDLANNEQFF. Written as DNA, the CDR3 is TGTGCCAGCAGCGTAGATCTAGCTAACAATGAGCAGTTCTTC.

This rearrangement joins TRBV28 to TRBJ1-1, with 9 bases identical to TRBD1. The CDR3 is made up of 14 amino acids. CDR1 is MDHEN and CDR2 is SYDVKM in the germline V gene. Unmatched junction bases numbered 4, after V lost 6 bases and J lost 2 bases. CDR3 sequence (DNA): TGTGCCAGCAGCCAACAGGGGGCCAACACTGAAGCTTTCTTT. Residues: CASSQQGANTEAFF.